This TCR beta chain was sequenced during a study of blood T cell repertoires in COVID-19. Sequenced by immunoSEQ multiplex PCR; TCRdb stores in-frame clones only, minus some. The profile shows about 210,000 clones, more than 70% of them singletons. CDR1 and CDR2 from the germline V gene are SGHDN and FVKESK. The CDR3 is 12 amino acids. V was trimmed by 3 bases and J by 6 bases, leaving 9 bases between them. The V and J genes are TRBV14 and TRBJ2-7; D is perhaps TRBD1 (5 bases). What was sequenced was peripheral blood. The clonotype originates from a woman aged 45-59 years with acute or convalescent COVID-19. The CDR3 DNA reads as TGTGCCAGCAGCCAGAATAGGGGCGAGCAGTACTTC. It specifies CASSQNRGEQYF.